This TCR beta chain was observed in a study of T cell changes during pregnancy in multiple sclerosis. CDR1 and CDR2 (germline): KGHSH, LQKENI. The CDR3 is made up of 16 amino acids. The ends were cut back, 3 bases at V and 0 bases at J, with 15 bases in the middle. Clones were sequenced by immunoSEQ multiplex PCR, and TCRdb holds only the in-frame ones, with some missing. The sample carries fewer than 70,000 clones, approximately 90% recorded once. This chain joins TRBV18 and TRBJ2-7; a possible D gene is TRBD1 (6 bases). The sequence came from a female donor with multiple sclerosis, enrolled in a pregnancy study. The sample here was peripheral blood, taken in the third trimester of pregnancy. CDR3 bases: TGTGCCAGCTCACCGTTCCGGGACACCAGCTCCTACGAGCAGTACTTC. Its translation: CASSPFRDTSSYEQYF.